The rows below give T cell receptor beta chains drawn from one sample of a study of OX40 agonist ivuxolimab in advanced cancers. Data came from immunoSEQ multiplex PCR; TCRdb stores just in-frame clones and leaves some out. In the table there are tens of thousands of clones, 87% of which are singletons. Sample: CD4+ or CD8+ T cells sorted from blood, taken in a trial of the OX40 agonist ivuxolimab. These TCRs come from an adult with an advanced solid tumor such as melanoma, head and neck, liver or kidney cancer. CDR3s include the opening cysteine and the closing phenylalanine or tryptophan. The D gene is left open where the match is weak. Only part of the rows carry a size: once, few, many, or a class if the clone is expanded.

size: NA
V: TRBV19
D: TRBD1
J: TRBJ1-2
CDR3: CASTMGTGGAYGYTF
DNA: TGTGCCAGTACCATGGGGACAGGGGGTGCCTATGGCTACACCTTC

size: NA
V: TRBV19
D: NA
J: TRBJ1-4
CDR3: CASSSSLVNEKLFF
DNA: TGTGCCAGTAGTTCTTCGCTTGTTAATGAAAAACTGTTTTTT

size: NA
V: TRBV7-8
D: TRBD2
J: TRBJ2-2
CDR3: CASSSGLAGVGELFF
DNA: TGTGCCAGCAGTTCGGGACTAGCGGGAGTCGGGGAGCTGTTTTTT

size: NA
V: TRBV6-1
D: NA
J: TRBJ1-2
CDR3: CASTTSNYGYTF
DNA: TGTGCCAGCACTACCTCTAACTATGGCTACACCTTC

size: NA
V: TRBV7-9
D: TRBD1
J: TRBJ1-2
CDR3: CASTPSGQGIYGYTF
DNA: TGTGCCAGCACCCCCTCCGGACAGGGGATCTATGGCTACACCTTC

size: once
V: TRBV6-6
D: NA
J: TRBJ2-5
CDR3: CASSYLGQETQYF
DNA: TGTGCCAGCAGTTACCTGGGGCAAGAGACCCAGTACTTC

size: NA
V: TRBV2
D: NA
J: TRBJ2-2
CDR3: CASKVGITGELFF
DNA: TGTGCCAGCAAAGTCGGCATTACCGGGGAGCTGTTTTTT

size: NA
V: TRBV10-3
D: NA
J: TRBJ1-2
CDR3: CAISGAGVGYTF
DNA: TGTGCCATCAGTGGGGCGGGGGTCGGCTACACCTTC

size: NA
V: TRBV9
D: NA
J: TRBJ2-3
CDR3: CASSVAVGSTDTQYF
DNA: TGTGCCAGCAGCGTAGCTGTCGGGAGCACAGATACGCAGTATTTT

size: NA
V: TRBV5-6
D: NA
J: TRBJ2-1
CDR3: CASSLFDSNEQFF
DNA: TGTGCCAGCAGCTTGTTTGACAGTAATGAGCAGTTCTTC

size: NA
V: TRBV7-8
D: TRBD1
J: TRBJ1-2
CDR3: CASSLEGAWDGYTF
DNA: TGTGCCAGCAGCTTGGAGGGGGCGTGGGATGGCTACACCTTC

size: NA
V: TRBV5-4
D: NA
J: TRBJ2-5
CDR3: CASSELRGQETQYF
DNA: TGTGCCAGCAGCGAGCTCCGAGGGCAAGAGACCCAGTACTTC

size: once
V: TRBV5-1
D: TRBD1
J: TRBJ2-5
CDR3: CASRQTGQETQYF
DNA: TGCGCCAGCCGCCAGACAGGGCAAGAGACCCAGTACTTC

size: once
V: TRBV5-1
D: TRBD2
J: TRBJ2-3
CDR3: CASSLIRDYTDTQYF
DNA: TGCGCCAGCAGCTTGATCCGGGACTACACAGATACGCAGTATTTT

size: NA
V: TRBV18
D: NA
J: TRBJ2-2
CDR3: CASSPPGAGEAGELFF
DNA: TGTGCCAGCTCACCACCAGGGGCAGGAGAGGCGGGGGAGCTGTTTTTT

size: NA
V: TRBV5-1
D: NA
J: TRBJ2-2
CDR3: CASRIIENTGELFF
DNA: TGCGCCAGCAGAATTATCGAGAACACCGGGGAGCTGTTTTTT

size: once
V: TRBV7-2
D: NA
J: TRBJ2-7
CDR3: CASSPLGTSYEQYF
DNA: TGTGCCAGCAGCCCCCTAGGGACCTCCTACGAGCAGTACTTC

size: NA
V: TRBV5-4
D: TRBD1
J: TRBJ2-2
CDR3: CASSSDRVNSGELFF
DNA: TGTGCCAGCAGCTCCGACAGGGTGAATTCCGGGGAGCTGTTTTTT

size: NA
V: TRBV6-1
D: TRBD2
J: TRBJ2-7
CDR3: CASTGAGSMKQYF
DNA: TGTGCCAGCACTGGAGCGGGGTCTATGAAGCAGTACTTC

size: NA
V: TRBV7-2
D: NA
J: TRBJ2-5
CDR3: CASSISSPSIETQYF
DNA: TGTGCCAGCAGCATTTCCTCCCCTTCCATCGAGACCCAGTACTTC

size: NA
V: TRBV9
D: NA
J: TRBJ2-7
CDR3: CASSVEVLPYEQYF
DNA: TGTGCCAGCAGCGTAGAGGTCCTTCCCTACGAGCAGTACTTC

size: NA
V: TRBV7-9
D: TRBD1
J: TRBJ1-2
CDR3: CASRDPLDRGHGYTF
DNA: TGTGCCAGCAGAGATCCCCTTGACAGGGGGCACGGCTACACCTTC

size: NA
V: TRBV27
D: NA
J: TRBJ1-2
CDR3: CASSLSGSGYTF
DNA: TGTGCCAGCAGTTTATCGGGAAGTGGCTACACCTTC

size: NA
V: TRBV4-1
D: NA
J: TRBJ2-6
CDR3: CASSQAVLGANVLTF
DNA: TGCGCCAGCAGCCAAGCCGTTCTTGGGGCCAACGTCCTGACTTTC

size: NA
V: TRBV28
D: TRBD1
J: TRBJ2-2
CDR3: CASSSSGGTGELFF
DNA: TGTGCCAGCAGTTCCTCAGGGGGTACCGGGGAGCTGTTTTTT

size: NA
V: TRBV5-6
D: NA
J: TRBJ1-2
CDR3: CASSYGRGRPDYGYTF
DNA: TGTGCCAGCAGCTACGGCAGGGGTCGGCCTGACTATGGCTACACCTTC

size: NA
V: TRBV5-1
D: TRBD1
J: TRBJ2-1
CDR3: CASRRTTGGSYNEQFF
DNA: TGCGCCAGCAGACGAACCACAGGGGGATCCTACAATGAGCAGTTCTTC

size: NA
V: TRBV19
D: NA
J: TRBJ2-5
CDR3: CATLGWGGAGETQYF
DNA: TGTGCCACCCTTGGATGGGGGGGCGCAGGGGAGACCCAGTACTTC

size: NA
V: TRBV7-2
D: TRBD1
J: TRBJ1-1
CDR3: CASSFNRGTEAFF
DNA: TGTGCCAGCAGCTTCAACAGGGGCACTGAAGCTTTCTTT

size: NA
V: TRBV11-2
D: TRBD2
J: TRBJ2-3
CDR3: CRREGKDTQYF
DNA: TGTCGGCGGGAGGGGAAAGATACGCAGTATTTT

size: NA
V: TRBV10-3
D: NA
J: TRBJ2-3
CDR3: CAISGRTASTDTQYF
DNA: TGTGCCATCAGTGGCCGGACAGCTAGCACAGATACGCAGTATTTT

size: few
V: TRBV7-8
D: NA
J: TRBJ2-7
CDR3: CASSLGLYRDEQYF
DNA: TGTGCCAGCAGCTTGGGGCTATACAGGGACGAGCAGTACTTC

size: NA
V: TRBV7-8
D: NA
J: TRBJ1-2
CDR3: CASSASAPNGGYTF
DNA: TGTGCCAGCAGCGCCAGCGCTCCGAATGGAGGCTACACCTTC

size: NA
V: TRBV9
D: NA
J: TRBJ1-2
CDR3: CASSSPGLYGYTF
DNA: TGTGCCAGCAGCTCACCGGGTCTGTATGGCTACACCTTC

size: NA
V: TRBV27
D: TRBD2
J: TRBJ2-5
CDR3: CASSKRTSGNREGQETQYF
DNA: TGTGCCAGCAGTAAACGGACTAGCGGGAACAGGGAGGGCCAAGAGACCCAGTACTTC

size: NA
V: TRBV7-2
D: NA
J: TRBJ1-5
CDR3: CASSLDGGGQPQHF
DNA: TGTGCCAGCAGCTTAGATGGGGGGGGCCAGCCCCAGCATTTT

size: NA
V: TRBV15
D: TRBD1
J: TRBJ2-4
CDR3: CATSRFRGQENIQYF
DNA: TGTGCCACCAGCAGGTTTAGGGGGCAGGAAAACATTCAGTACTTC

size: NA
V: TRBV2
D: NA
J: TRBJ1-1
CDR3: CASSVAGGTEAFF
DNA: TGTGCCAGCAGTGTTGCGGGGGGCACTGAAGCTTTCTTT

size: NA
V: TRBV6-1
D: NA
J: TRBJ1-1
CDR3: CASSPPWGGSTEAFF
DNA: TGTGCCAGCAGCCCCCCATGGGGGGGAAGCACTGAAGCTTTCTTT

size: NA
V: TRBV5-6
D: NA
J: TRBJ2-1
CDR3: CASTPDTNNEQFF
DNA: TGTGCCAGCACCCCAGACACCAACAATGAGCAGTTCTTC

size: NA
V: TRBV29-1
D: NA
J: TRBJ1-3
CDR3: CSILRGYGNTIYF
DNA: TGCAGCATATTAAGAGGGTACGGAAACACCATATATTTT

size: NA
V: TRBV5-4
D: NA
J: TRBJ2-5
CDR3: CASSPTGKAETQYF
DNA: TGTGCCAGCAGCCCTACAGGGAAGGCGGAGACCCAGTACTTC

size: NA
V: TRBV6-5
D: NA
J: TRBJ1-4
CDR3: CATLLGVGEKLFF
DNA: TGTGCCACCCTCCTGGGGGTTGGGGAAAAACTGTTTTTT

size: NA
V: TRBV6-6
D: TRBD2
J: TRBJ2-3
CDR3: CALGAGIGNTQYF
DNA: TGTGCCCTGGGAGCGGGGATCGGTAATACGCAGTATTTT

size: NA
V: TRBV4-1
D: NA
J: TRBJ1-2
CDR3: CASSLILAENYDYTF
DNA: TGCGCCAGCAGCCTAATCCTGGCAGAGAACTATGACTACACCTTC

size: NA
V: TRBV19
D: NA
J: TRBJ1-1
CDR3: CASSGVGVGTEAFF
DNA: TGTGCCAGTAGTGGGGTGGGGGTAGGCACTGAAGCTTTCTTT

size: NA
V: TRBV15
D: TRBD1
J: TRBJ1-2
CDR3: CATSRDRNYGYTF
DNA: TGTGCCACCAGCAGGGACAGGAACTATGGCTACACCTTC

size: NA
V: TRBV9
D: NA
J: TRBJ2-7
CDR3: CASSVGTGYYEQYF
DNA: TGTGCCAGCAGCGTAGGTACTGGATACTACGAGCAGTACTTC

size: NA
V: TRBV5-6
D: NA
J: TRBJ1-2
CDR3: CASSLGGTANYGYTF
DNA: TGTGCCAGCAGCTTAGGCGGTACAGCGAACTATGGCTACACCTTC

size: NA
V: TRBV28
D: TRBD1
J: TRBJ1-2
CDR3: CASSTGTGVYGYTF
DNA: TGTGCCAGCAGTACCGGGACAGGGGTTTATGGCTACACCTTC

size: NA
V: TRBV29-1
D: NA
J: TRBJ2-2
CDR3: CSVTISGEELFF
DNA: TGCAGCGTCACGATATCCGGGGAGGAGCTGTTTTTT

size: NA
V: TRBV7-9
D: NA
J: TRBJ1-4
CDR3: CASSFGGSEKLFF
DNA: TGTGCCAGCAGCTTTGGGGGGAGCGAAAAACTGTTTTTT

size: NA
V: TRBV5-4
D: TRBD1
J: TRBJ2-1
CDR3: CASSQAGTGAYNEQFF
DNA: TGTGCCAGCAGCCAGGCCGGGACAGGAGCCTACAATGAGCAGTTCTTC

size: once
V: TRBV11-3
D: NA
J: TRBJ2-1
CDR3: CASSTQSDNEQFF
DNA: TGTGCCAGCAGCACCCAGTCCGACAATGAGCAGTTCTTC

size: few
V: TRBV7-8
D: NA
J: TRBJ1-5
CDR3: CASSSFLNQPQHF
DNA: TGTGCCAGCAGCTCCTTCCTCAATCAGCCCCAGCATTTT